Below are 18 T cell receptor beta chains sequenced from a single sample in a study of CD8+ T cells in alopecia areata. Sequencing templates came from extracted RNA that was reverse transcribed into cDNA. The method was immunoSEQ multiplex PCR; TCRdb's version includes in-frame clones alone and lacks a portion of them. The table lists around 5,400 clones, 50% to 75% of them singletons. Samples from alopecia areata patients were lesional scalp punch biopsies and peripheral blood. Source material: skin. These receptors were obtained from a human donor with alopecia areata.

The chain joins TRBV7-9 to TRBJ2-3; D might be TRBD1 or TRBD2, each matching 5 bases. This CDR3 contains 15 residues. Trimming left V 5 bases short and J 6 bases short, with 18 bases between. Per the germline V gene, CDR1 is SEHNR and CDR2 is FQNEAQ (reference sequence). CDR3 bases: TGTGCCAGCAGCCAAACCGGGACGAGCTTGGATACGCAGTATTTT. It codes for CASSQTGTSLDTQYF. Variable domain in full (rest from reference TRBV7-9 and TRBJ2-3): DTGVSQNPRHKITKRGQNVTFRCDPISEHNRLYWYRQTLGQGPEFLTYFQNEAQLEKSRLLSDRFSAERPKGSFSTLEIQRTEQGDSAMYLCASSQTGTSLDTQYFGPGTRLTVL.

This clone was detected a few times. The V and J genes are TRBV4-2 and TRBJ2-5; D gene ambiguous. V lost 5 bases and J 4 bases, leaving 11 bases between the germline ends. The CDR3 loop spans 13 amino acids. The germline CDR1 and CDR2 sequences are LGHNA and YNFKEQ. CDR3 sequence: CASSLGDRETQYF. The CDR3 DNA reads TGTGCCAGCAGCTTGGGTGACCGAGAGACCCAGTACTTC.

The V call is TRBV5-1, the J call TRBJ2-2; D is undetermined. Germline V gives CDR1 SGHRS, CDR2 YFSETQ. Deletions cut 1 base from V and 1 base from J, with 8 bases between. The CDR3 is made up of 15 amino acids. CDR3 DNA: TGCGCCAGCAGCTTGCTCGACGGGAACACCGGGGAGCTGTTTTTT. Translating gives CASSLLDGNTGELFF.

This clone is categorized as medium-sized (0.01 to 0.1%). CDR3 nucleotide sequence: TGTGCCAGCAGGTCTGAGCGTAGCTCCTACAATGAGCAGTTCTTC. It encodes CASRSERSSYNEQFF. This rearrangement joins TRBV7-9 to TRBJ2-1; D gene ambiguous. This CDR3 contains 15 residues. V was pared by 6 bases and J by 0 bases, with 12 bases between. CDR1 and CDR2 (germline): SEHNR, FQNEAQ (reference sequence).

This clone was detected only once. The chain links TRBV6-6 to TRBJ1-1; D remains ambiguous. The CDR3 spans 15 residues. Trimming cost V 7 bases and J 3 bases, with 18 bases left between them. Germline CDR1 is MNHNY and CDR2 is SVGAGI (reference sequence). As DNA, the CDR3 is TGTGCCAGCAAGATGCGCCCCGAAAGGGACACTGAAGCTTTCTTT. Translation: CASKMRPERDTEAFF.

The J gene is TRBJ1-5, the V gene TRBV7-9; D unresolved. CDR1 and CDR2 from the germline V gene are SEHNR and FQNEAQ (reference sequence). The CDR3 runs 16 residues. The ends were cut back, 3 bases at V and 3 bases at J, with 15 bases in the middle. In DNA form, the CDR3 reads TGTGCCAGCAGCTTGTCGGGAGGGCCTACCAATCAGCCCCAGCATTTT. This encodes CASSLSGGPTNQPQHF.

The chain employs TRBV9 and TRBJ1-2; D not certain. V gave up 6 bases and J gave up 1 base, with 10 bases separating them. The germline V gene encodes CDR1 SGDLS and CDR2 YYNGEE. This CDR3 is built from 13 residues. The CDR3 loop reads CASTMTSNYGYTF. The CDR3, as DNA: TGTGCCAGCACCATGACGAGTAACTATGGCTACACCTTC.

V and J are TRBV19 and TRBJ2-7; 13 bases are shared with TRBD2. The CDR3 is 14 amino acids. Germline values: CDR1 LNHDA, CDR2 SQIVND (reference sequence). The V gene end was trimmed by 6 bases and the J gene end by 3 bases; junction bases not matched to a gene: 2. This CDR3 is CASRWTSGSYEQYF. The DNA for the CDR3 is TGTGCCAGTAGGTGGACTAGCGGGAGCTACGAGCAGTACTTC.

This clone turned up a few times. This chain uses TRBV29-1 with TRBJ2-1; D uncertain. The CDR3 totals 14 residues. Germline V gene data show CDR1 as SQVTM and CDR2 as ANQGSEA. The V end was cut by 0 bases, the J end by 9 bases, with 15 bases between. The CDR3 here is CSVEERSATGEQFF. DNA for the CDR3: TGCAGCGTTGAAGAGCGGTCGGCGACGGGTGAGCAGTTCTTC.

The chain is built from TRBV28 and TRBJ1-1, with D tentatively TRBD1 (6 bases). The CDR3 is 14 residues long. Germline-derived CDR1 and CDR2 are MDHEN and SYDVKM. With 6 bases removed from V and 6 bases from J, the gap between germline ends came to 17 bases. The CDR3 sequence is CASSPRGRLPEAFF. CDR3 sequence (DNA): TGTGCCAGCAGCCCCAGGGGACGCCTTCCTGAAGCTTTCTTT.

This chain connects TRBV28 to TRBJ2-5; D possibly corresponds to TRBD2 (5 bases). Germline V gives CDR1 MDHEN, CDR2 SYDVKM. V lost 5 bases to trimming and J lost 5 bases, with 15 bases between them. The CDR3 consists of 14 residues. CDR3 sequence: CASSRASRVETQYF. CDR3 bases: TGTGCCAGCAGTCGAGCTTCGAGGGTTGAGACCCAGTACTTC.

This clone has more than one count but fewer than ten. The sample has other DNA sequences that encode this CDR3 too. The J gene is TRBJ2-7, the V gene TRBV2; D possibly corresponds to TRBD2 (7 bases). The CDR3 length is 15 residues. CDR1 and CDR2 (germline): SNHLY, FYNNEI. Trimming removed 7 bases from V and 2 bases from J, with 18 bases in between. CDR3 DNA: TGTGCCAGCAATAAAGAGAGGGGGGGGCCCTACGAGCAGTACTTC. Encoded protein: CASNKERGGPYEQYF.

CDR3 DNA: TGTGCCTGGCGAAGGGACCGCTCTGGAAACACCATATATTTT. Translated: CAWRRDRSGNTIYF. The chain employs TRBV30 and TRBJ1-3, with D possibly matching TRBD1 (5 bases). Germline CDR1 GTSNPN, CDR2 SVGIG (reference sequence). V lost 5 bases and J lost 0, with 11 bases in between. This CDR3 has 14 amino acids.

The chain links TRBV6-6 to TRBJ1-1; perhaps TRBD1 as D (5 bases). CDR1 and CDR2 (germline): MNHNY, SVGAGI (reference sequence). CDR3 size: 14 residues. V was cut by 2 bases and J by 1 base, with 8 bases left in between. The chain's CDR3 is CASSYTGGNTEAFF. Here the CDR3 DNA reads TGTGCCAGCAGTTACACGGGGGGGAACACTGAAGCTTTCTTT.

J is TRBJ1-4 and V is TRBV2; 8 bases map to TRBD1. This CDR3 region has 14 residues. Per the germline V gene, CDR1 is SNHLY and CDR2 is FYNNEI. J was trimmed by 8 bases and V by 4 bases; bases with no gene match: 6. The CDR3 DNA sequence: TGTGCCAGCAGTGCCGGGACAGGAGGCGAAAAACTGTTTTTT. Translating gives CASSAGTGGEKLFF. The variable domain in full, completed from reference TRBV2 and TRBJ1-4, reads EPEVTQTPSHQVTQMGQEVILRCVPISNHLYFYWYRQILGQKVEFLVSFYNNEISEKSEIFDDQFSVERPDGSNFTLKIRSTKLEDSAMYFCASSAGTGGEKLFFGSGTQLSVL.

In its sample, this clone was seen a few times. The chain employs TRBV5-1 and TRBJ2-1; D assignment may be TRBD1 or TRBD2 (5 bases each). The CDR3 is 14 amino acids. The germline gives CDR1 SGHRS, CDR2 YFSETQ. V lost 3 bases and J 7 bases, leaving 14 bases between the germline ends. The CDR3 loop is CASSSGAPGNEQFF. CDR3 nucleotides: TGCGCCAGCAGCTCCGGGGCTCCGGGGAATGAGCAGTTCTTC.

As for this clone: Other nucleotide sequences from this sample produce the same CDR3. This chain connects TRBV20-1 to TRBJ2-1; D might be TRBD2 (6 bases). CDR3 length equals 11 residues. Germline V gives CDR1 DFQATT, CDR2 SNEGSKA (reference sequence). The V and J ends lost 3 bases and 6 bases respectively, with 6 bases between them. CDR3 nucleotides: TGCAGTGCTAGGACTAGCAATGAGCAGTTCTTC. Encoded protein: CSARTSNEQFF.

The gene calls are TRBV4-3 and TRBJ2-7, with no clear D. The ends were cut back, 3 bases at V and 7 bases at J, with 10 bases in the middle. This CDR3 region has 12 residues. Germline CDR1 and CDR2: LGHNA and YSLEER. The CDR3 loop is CASSQISGEQYF. CDR3 in DNA: TGCGCCAGCAGCCAGATCTCCGGGGAGCAGTACTTC.